This TCR beta chain was retrieved from a study of spatial heterogeneity in lung cancer. The study, taken as a whole, reports: TCRs found ubiquitously expanded in tumor appeared in blood more at resection than at follow-up.

Trimming took 3 bases from V and 0 from J, leaving 10 bases between them. Germline V gene sequence: CDR1 LNHDA, CDR2 SQIVND (reference sequence). There are 15 residues in the CDR3. This clonotype was detected ten times or more. The antigen is undetermined. TCRdb reprocessed the 5' RACE reads via MiXCR and lists one record per CDR3 protein. The sample includes 20,000 to 30,000 distinct CDR3 sequences, about 4.4% seen only once; the top ten take 4% to 6.5%. Time point reported: sample taken at primary tumor resection. The roughly 79 donors had untreated early-stage non-small cell lung cancer. Without sorting, whole RNA was sequenced from tumor, nontumor lung or frozen PBMC.

J is TRBJ2-3 and V is TRBV19, with D tentatively TRBD2 (7 bases). This sequence originates from a male donor with early-stage non-small cell lung cancer. The sample here was PBMCs, taken at surgery. The CDR3: CASSIGRGSTDTQYF. The CDR3 DNA sequence: TGTGCCAGTAGTATTGGGAGGGGGAGCACAGATACGCAGTATTTT.